This TCR beta chain appears in the sequencing data of a study of chemoradiotherapy in HPV16-positive cancers. Findings of the study overall: Candidate HPV-specific clones and E7-related TCR motifs grew in tumor during treatment. HPV-responsive T-cell expansion during chemoradiotherapy was linked to improved recurrence-free survival in HPV16-positive patients.

Sequencing used immunoSEQ multiplex PCR; TCRdb keeps in-frame clones, though not all of them. The sample holds approximately 6,600 clones, roughly 80% seen once. Remarks on this clone: What it binds is unknown.

Samples were taken several times over chemoradiotherapy. The sequence derives from a human donor with HPV-associated anogenital cancer. The sample here was tumor tissue, taken from a patient who underwent chemoradiotherapy.

CDR3 DNA: TGCGCCAGCAGCTTGCCGGGGCCCGGGGAGCTGTTTTTT. Protein: CASSLPGPGELFF. This chain uses TRBV5-1 with TRBJ2-2; either TRBD1 or TRBD2 may fit D (5 bases each). V shed 1 base and J shed 6 bases, with 7 bases lying between them. The CDR3 is 13 amino acids. Germline V gives CDR1 SGHRS, CDR2 YFSETQ.